This TCR beta chain was captured by sequencing in a study of shared clonotypes between healthy human individuals. Naive CD8 cells comprised CD45RO-negative, CCR7-positively selected cells, excluding terminally differentiated effector memory CD45RA+ cells. The table came from immunoSEQ multiplex PCR; TCRdb's copy has only in-frame clones and leaves some out. The table has about 2.1 million clones, just over 90% seen once. Trimming shortened V by 2 bases and J by 9 bases, and 8 bases separated the two germline ends. The CDR3 runs to 12 residues. Germline V CDR1 and CDR2: LGHNT, FRNRAP. This TCR was sampled from a young man in good health. Some clones in this sample may be carry-over from other donors' samples. V usage is TRBV12-5 and J usage is TRBJ2-1; no clear D gene. Sequences were obtained from naive CD8+ T cells from PBMCs. CDR3 region: CASGLHHGEQFF. CDR3 DNA sequence: TGTGCTAGTGGTTTGCATCACGGTGAGCAGTTCTTC. Looking up the rest from reference TRBV12-5 and TRBJ2-1 gives the full variable domain: DARVTQTPRHKVTEMGQEVTMRCQPILGHNTVFWYRQTMMQGLELLAYFRNRAPLDDSGMPKDRFSAEMPDATLATLKIQPSEPRDSAVYFCASGLHHGEQFFGPGTRLTVL.